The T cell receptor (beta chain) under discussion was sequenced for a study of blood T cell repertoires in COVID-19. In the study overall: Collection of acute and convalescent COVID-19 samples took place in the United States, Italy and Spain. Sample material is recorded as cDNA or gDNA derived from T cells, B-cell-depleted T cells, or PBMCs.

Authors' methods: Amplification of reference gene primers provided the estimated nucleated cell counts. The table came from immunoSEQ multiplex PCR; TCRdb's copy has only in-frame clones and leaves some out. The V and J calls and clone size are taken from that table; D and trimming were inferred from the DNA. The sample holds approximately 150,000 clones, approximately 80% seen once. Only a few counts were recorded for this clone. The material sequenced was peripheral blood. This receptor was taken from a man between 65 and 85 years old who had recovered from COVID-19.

In DNA form, the CDR3 reads TGCGCCAGCAATGATGGCGGGAATCAAGACGAGCAGTACTTC. Its protein product is CASNDGGNQDEQYF. This chain links TRBV5-1 with TRBJ2-7, with a possible D match to TRBD2 (6 bases). CDR1 is SGHRS, CDR2 YFSETQ, per germline. This CDR3 has 14 residues. V lost 6 bases and J 5 bases, leaving 18 bases between the germline ends.